The rows below give T cell receptor beta chains drawn from one sample of a study of cytomegalovirus exposure and HLA in healthy donors. Only in-frame clones appear in the TCRdb table, and some are missing; sequencing was by immunoSEQ multiplex PCR. The sample holds around 150,000 clones; roughly four fifths are singletons and the top ten take approximately 4.5%. Sequences were obtained from PBMCs. These receptors originate from a man aged 35 to 55 in good health and CMV-seronegative. Each CDR3 is given with its conserved first and last residue. The D gene is left open where the match is weak. Size tells how often a clone was seen (once, few, many) or the class of an expanded clone, and some rows leave it out.

j_call: TRBJ2-5
v_call: TRBV7-2
clone_size: -
d_call: TRBD2
cdr3_nt: TGTGCCAGCCTCACCAGCGGGGGGGGCGAGACCCAGTACTTC
cdr3_aa: CASLTSGGGETQYF

j_call: TRBJ2-7
v_call: TRBV28
clone_size: -
d_call: TRBD2
cdr3_nt: TGTGCCAGCAGTATCATAGGACTAGAAGAAAGGGAGTACTTC
cdr3_aa: CASSIIGLEEREYF

j_call: TRBJ1-6
v_call: TRBV6-6
clone_size: -
d_call: -
cdr3_nt: TGTGCCAGCAGTTACGGGGGCAGTGGCAATTCACCCCTCCACTTT
cdr3_aa: CASSYGGSGNSPLHF

j_call: TRBJ2-7
v_call: TRBV6-5
clone_size: few
d_call: TRBD1
cdr3_nt: TGTGCCAGCAGTTGGGGACAGGGGGCGGACGAGCAGTACTTC
cdr3_aa: CASSWGQGADEQYF

j_call: TRBJ1-1
v_call: TRBV27
clone_size: -
d_call: -
cdr3_nt: TGTGCCAGCAGCGAACTAACAGGGACTGAAGCTTTCTTT
cdr3_aa: CASSELTGTEAFF

j_call: TRBJ2-2
v_call: TRBV28
clone_size: once
d_call: TRBD1
cdr3_nt: TGTGCCAGCAGTTTTAGGACAGGGAGCCCGAACACCGGGGAGCTGTTTTTT
cdr3_aa: CASSFRTGSPNTGELFF

j_call: TRBJ2-7
v_call: TRBV27
clone_size: -
d_call: TRBD2
cdr3_nt: TGTGCCAGCAGTCCACGGGGGGGTACCTCCTACGAGCAGTACTTC
cdr3_aa: CASSPRGGTSYEQYF

j_call: TRBJ1-1
v_call: TRBV6-5
clone_size: -
d_call: TRBD1
cdr3_nt: TGTGCCAGCAGGGACAGGGGGTTGGACACTGAAGCTTTCTTT
cdr3_aa: CASRDRGLDTEAFF

j_call: TRBJ2-7
v_call: TRBV7-9
clone_size: once
d_call: TRBD2
cdr3_nt: TGTGCCAGCAGCCGGACTAGCGGGGGGCCCGCCTACGAGCAGTACTTC
cdr3_aa: CASSRTSGGPAYEQYF

j_call: TRBJ2-5
v_call: TRBV6-5
clone_size: -
d_call: -
cdr3_nt: TGTGCCAGCAGAGAAGGTGGGAGGGAGACCCAGTACTTC
cdr3_aa: CASREGGRETQYF

j_call: TRBJ1-1
v_call: TRBV10-3
clone_size: -
d_call: -
cdr3_nt: TGTGCCATCAGTGATTGGAGCAGTCCTGAAGCTTTCTTT
cdr3_aa: CAISDWSSPEAFF

j_call: TRBJ1-2
v_call: TRBV28
clone_size: few
d_call: TRBD1
cdr3_nt: TGTGCCAGCAGAGATACAGGGGGCGATGGCTACACCTTC
cdr3_aa: CASRDTGGDGYTF

j_call: TRBJ1-4
v_call: TRBV5-1
clone_size: -
d_call: TRBD1
cdr3_nt: TGCGCCAGCAGTTACGGACAGGGCCCGAATGAAAAACTGTTTTTT
cdr3_aa: CASSYGQGPNEKLFF

j_call: TRBJ2-5
v_call: TRBV28
clone_size: -
d_call: -
cdr3_nt: TGTGCCAGCAGTTTAGAGCCAAGCCAAGAGACCCAGTACTTC
cdr3_aa: CASSLEPSQETQYF

j_call: TRBJ1-1
v_call: TRBV10-3
clone_size: -
d_call: -
cdr3_nt: TGTGCCATCAGCGGGGGTACTGAAGCTTTCTTT
cdr3_aa: CAISGGTEAFF

j_call: TRBJ2-3
v_call: TRBV5-6
clone_size: -
d_call: TRBD2
cdr3_nt: TGTGCCAGCAGCCATAGCGGGTGGGGCCCCCCTTCGAACACAGATACGCAGTATTTT
cdr3_aa: CASSHSGWGPPSNTDTQYF

j_call: TRBJ2-7
v_call: TRBV6-6
clone_size: -
d_call: -
cdr3_nt: TGTGCCAGCAGTTACGAACCTCCCAGGTACGAGCAGTACTTC
cdr3_aa: CASSYEPPRYEQYF

j_call: TRBJ1-1
v_call: TRBV7-8
clone_size: -
d_call: -
cdr3_nt: TGTGCCAGCAGCTTCAGGGAGGGCACTGAAGCTTTCTTT
cdr3_aa: CASSFREGTEAFF

j_call: TRBJ1-5
v_call: TRBV6-1
clone_size: -
d_call: -
cdr3_nt: TGTGCCAGCACCAGGGGAGGCAATCAGCCCCAGCATTTT
cdr3_aa: CASTRGGNQPQHF

j_call: TRBJ1-2
v_call: TRBV5-4
clone_size: -
d_call: TRBD1
cdr3_nt: TGTGCCAGCAGCCTAGCCAGGGGGCCCCCTAACTATGGCTACACCTTC
cdr3_aa: CASSLARGPPNYGYTF

j_call: TRBJ2-1
v_call: TRBV9
clone_size: -
d_call: TRBD2
cdr3_nt: TGTGCCAGCAGCGTGACTAGCGGGGGATCGTACAATGAGCAGTTCTTC
cdr3_aa: CASSVTSGGSYNEQFF

j_call: TRBJ1-2
v_call: TRBV29-1
clone_size: -
d_call: TRBD1
cdr3_nt: TGCAGCGCTAGGGACAGGGTATCCAACTATGGCTACACCTTC
cdr3_aa: CSARDRVSNYGYTF

j_call: TRBJ2-5
v_call: TRBV4-1
clone_size: -
d_call: TRBD2
cdr3_nt: TGCGCCAGCAGCGAAGTGGGGGGGCAAGAGACCCAGTACTTC
cdr3_aa: CASSEVGGQETQYF

j_call: TRBJ1-2
v_call: TRBV10-3
clone_size: few
d_call: -
cdr3_nt: TGTGCCATCAGTGGAACAGGGACGGGTGGGGATGGCTACACCTTC
cdr3_aa: CAISGTGTGGDGYTF

j_call: TRBJ1-1
v_call: TRBV4-2
clone_size: -
d_call: -
cdr3_nt: TGTGCCAGCAGCCAAGGACGGGACACTCTCTGGGAGAACACTGAAGCTTTCTTT
cdr3_aa: CASSQGRDTLWENTEAFF

j_call: TRBJ2-1
v_call: TRBV5-1
clone_size: -
d_call: -
cdr3_nt: TGCGCCAGCACCCGGACGGGGGGCTTCTTGTACAATGAGCAGTTCTTC
cdr3_aa: CASTRTGGFLYNEQFF

j_call: TRBJ2-7
v_call: TRBV2
clone_size: -
d_call: -
cdr3_nt: TGTGCCAGCAGTTCGGACACCCGTCCTTACTACGAGCAGTACTTC
cdr3_aa: CASSSDTRPYYEQYF

j_call: TRBJ2-7
v_call: TRBV6-1
clone_size: few
d_call: -
cdr3_nt: TGTGCCAGTCGGGCCAGGGAACACAGCGAGCAGTACTTC
cdr3_aa: CASRAREHSEQYF

j_call: TRBJ1-2
v_call: TRBV7-6
clone_size: -
d_call: -
cdr3_nt: TGTGCCAGCAGCTTAGCGCTTCGGCAGGATGTAGGCTACACCTTC
cdr3_aa: CASSLALRQDVGYTF

j_call: TRBJ2-7
v_call: TRBV28
clone_size: -
d_call: TRBD1
cdr3_nt: TGTGCCAGCAGTCCGCGGACAGGGAGCTACGAGCAGTACTTC
cdr3_aa: CASSPRTGSYEQYF

j_call: TRBJ1-5
v_call: TRBV4-1
clone_size: once
d_call: TRBD1
cdr3_nt: TGCGCCAGCAGCCAAGGGGGGGACAGGGGTAATCAGCCCCAGCATTTT
cdr3_aa: CASSQGGDRGNQPQHF

j_call: TRBJ2-7
v_call: TRBV30
clone_size: -
d_call: -
cdr3_nt: TGTGCCTGGAGTGGAGACAGGCCCTACGAGCAGTACTTC
cdr3_aa: CAWSGDRPYEQYF

j_call: TRBJ1-6
v_call: TRBV6-5
clone_size: -
d_call: -
cdr3_nt: TGTGCCAGCAGTTACTCCTGGGCCGGTAATTCACCCCTCCACTTT
cdr3_aa: CASSYSWAGNSPLHF